The rows below give T cell receptor beta chains drawn from one sample of a study of T cells in tumors after PD-1 blockade. TCRdb's copy holds only in-frame clones and misses some; the assay was immunoSEQ multiplex PCR. The data hold tens of thousands of clones, with 81% observed a single time. The material was PBMCs, obtained before anti-PD-1 treatment. These TCRs come from a human donor with basal cell carcinoma. Both conserved end residues are part of each CDR3. D genes are given only for firm matches. A clone size is listed for some rows: how often the clone was seen (once, few, many), or a class if it is expanded.

>-|-|TRBJ1-4|TRBV30
TGTGCCTGGATTCCTACAGGGTATCGGACTAATGAAAAACTGTTTTTT
CAWIPTGYRTNEKLFF
>-|-|TRBJ2-1|TRBV21-1
TGTGCCAGCAGCAAAGTTTGGTGCGGGGACTACAATGAGCAGTTCTTC
CASSKVWCGDYNEQFF
>once|-|TRBJ2-2|TRBV20-1
TGCAGTGCTAGGAACACCGGGGAGCTGTTTTTT
CSARNTGELFF
>-|-|TRBJ1-5|TRBV23-1
TGCGCCAGCAGACAGGGAAATCAGCCCCAGCATTTT
CASRQGNQPQHF
>-|-|TRBJ2-7|TRBV6-6
TGTGCCAGCAGTTACTCGCAGGGAAGCCACGAGCAGTACTTC
CASSYSQGSHEQYF
>few|TRBD1|TRBJ1-1|TRBV2
TGTGCCAGCAAAACCGGACAGGGTAGAGCTTTCTTT
CASKTGQGRAFF
>-|TRBD2|TRBJ2-3|TRBV12-5
TGTGCTAGTGGGCTATCATCGGGCGGGGGAGGCGCAGATACGCAGTATTTT
CASGLSSGGGGADTQYF
>-|TRBD2|TRBJ2-1|TRBV27
TGTGCCAGCAGTTTATCGGGCGGGGGGGTCAATGAGCAGTTCTTC
CASSLSGGGVNEQFF
>-|-|TRBJ2-1|TRBV5-4
TGTGCCAGCCGGGCTCTCAATGAGCAGTTCTTC
CASRALNEQFF
>once|TRBD1|TRBJ1-2|TRBV5-1
TGCGCCAGCAGCTCCTTCCGGGACAGGGAAGGCTACACCTTC
CASSSFRDREGYTF
>-|-|TRBJ2-5|TRBV2
TGTGCCAGCAGGGCAACCCCTAGCCGCCAACAAGAGACCCGGTACTTC
CASRATPSRQQETRYF
>-|-|TRBJ1-1|TRBV6-1
TGTGCCAGCAGTGAAGCGAGGTTTGAAGCTTTCTTT
CASSEARFEAFF
>-|TRBD1|TRBJ1-2|TRBV7-9
TGTGCCAGCAGCTTAGAAAGGGACAGGGCGGTGAGTGGCTACACCTTC
CASSLERDRAVSGYTF
>-|-|TRBJ2-2|TRBV24-1
TGTGCCACCAGTGAATGGGGGTCACTCACCGGGGAGCTGTTTTTT
CATSEWGSLTGELFF
>-|-|TRBJ2-5|TRBV3-1/TRBV3-2
TGTGCCAGCAGCCAAGTAAGGACTACCAAGACCCAGTACTTC
CASSQVRTTKTQYF
>-|-|TRBJ2-5|TRBV5-4
TGTGCCACTCAACGTAGAGGGGCCGGTGAGACCCAGTACTTC
CATQRRGAGETQYF